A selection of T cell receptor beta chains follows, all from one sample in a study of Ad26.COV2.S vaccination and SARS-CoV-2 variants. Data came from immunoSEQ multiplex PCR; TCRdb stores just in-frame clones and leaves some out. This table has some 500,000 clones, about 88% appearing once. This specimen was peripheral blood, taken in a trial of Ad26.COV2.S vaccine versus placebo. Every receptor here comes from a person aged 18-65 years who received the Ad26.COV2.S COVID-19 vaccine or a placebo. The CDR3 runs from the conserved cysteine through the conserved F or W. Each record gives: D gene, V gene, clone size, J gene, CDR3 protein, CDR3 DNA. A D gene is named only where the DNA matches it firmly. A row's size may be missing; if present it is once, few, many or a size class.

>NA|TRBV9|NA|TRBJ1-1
CASSQTGNTEAFF
TGTGCCAGCAGCCAGACAGGGAACACTGAAGCTTTCTTT
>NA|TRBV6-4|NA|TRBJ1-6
CASGRETNSPLHF
TGTGCCAGCGGGCGGGAAACGAATTCACCCCTCCACTTT
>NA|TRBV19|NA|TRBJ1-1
CASSGSGAMGTEAFF
TGTGCCAGTAGTGGGTCGGGGGCTATGGGGACTGAAGCTTTCTTT
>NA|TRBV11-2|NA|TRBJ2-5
CASSRRVQETQYF
TGTGCCAGCAGTCGCAGGGTTCAAGAGACCCAGTACTTC
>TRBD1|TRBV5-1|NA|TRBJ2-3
CASSFSLGQGAMEDTQYF
TGCGCCAGCAGCTTCTCTCTTGGGCAGGGGGCAATGGAAGATACGCAGTATTTT
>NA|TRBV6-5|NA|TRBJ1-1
CASSFLNTEAFF
TGTGCCAGCAGTTTTCTGAACACTGAAGCTTTCTTT
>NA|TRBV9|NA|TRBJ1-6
CASSSVGSSYNSPLHF
TGTGCCAGCAGCTCTGTCGGGAGCTCCTATAATTCACCCCTCCACTTT
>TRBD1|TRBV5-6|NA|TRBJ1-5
CASSLGRGYYSNQPQHF
TGTGCCAGCAGCTTGGGCAGGGGGTATTATAGCAATCAGCCCCAGCATTTT
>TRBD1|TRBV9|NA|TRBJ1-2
CASSVKPGTGALSYGYTF
TGTGCCAGCAGCGTTAAACCCGGGACAGGGGCCTTGAGCTATGGCTACACCTTC
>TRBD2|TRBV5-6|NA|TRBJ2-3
CASSLWTSGGTSTDTQYF
TGTGCCAGCAGCCTCTGGACTAGCGGGGGAACTAGCACAGATACGCAGTATTTT
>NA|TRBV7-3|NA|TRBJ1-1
CASSQAGTANTEAFF
TGTGCCAGCAGCCAGGCCGGGACGGCGAACACTGAAGCTTTCTTT
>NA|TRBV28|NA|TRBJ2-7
CASDRSAGSSEQYF
TGTGCCAGTGACAGATCGGCAGGGTCAAGCGAGCAGTACTTC
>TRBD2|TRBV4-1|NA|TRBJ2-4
CASSQDGGVLAKNIQYF
TGCGCCAGCAGCCAAGATGGGGGGGTACTAGCCAAAAACATTCAGTACTTC
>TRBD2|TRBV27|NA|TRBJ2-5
CASRGLAGRGETQYF
TGTGCCAGCAGGGGATTAGCGGGGAGGGGAGAGACCCAGTACTTC
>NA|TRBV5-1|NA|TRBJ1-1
CASSLGSGYTEAFF
TGCGCCAGCAGCTTGGGGTCAGGGTATACTGAAGCTTTCTTT
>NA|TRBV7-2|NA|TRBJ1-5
CASSLVVRDQPQHF
TGTGCCAGCAGCTTAGTGGTCCGCGATCAGCCCCAGCATTTT
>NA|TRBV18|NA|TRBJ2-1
CASSATSLENEQFF
TGTGCCAGCTCGGCTACTAGTTTGGAGAATGAGCAGTTCTTC
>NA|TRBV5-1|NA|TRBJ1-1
CASSLSPNEQAFF
TGCGCCAGCAGCTTGAGCCCGAACGAGCAAGCTTTCTTT
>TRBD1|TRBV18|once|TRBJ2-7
CASSQQGGYEQYF
TGTGCCAGCTCACAACAGGGGGGCTACGAGCAGTACTTC
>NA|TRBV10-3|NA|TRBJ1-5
CATSLTEPSNQPQHF
TGTGCCACATCTTTGACAGAGCCTAGCAATCAGCCCCAGCATTTT
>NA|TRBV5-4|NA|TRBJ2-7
CASSSSLGTYEQYF
TGTGCCAGCAGCTCCTCCTTGGGGACCTACGAGCAGTACTTC
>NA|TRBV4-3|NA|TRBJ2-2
CASSQTPLTGELFF
TGCGCCAGCAGCCAAACTCCTCTCACCGGGGAGCTGTTTTTT
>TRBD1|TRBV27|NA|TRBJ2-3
CASSSGDRAPADTQYF
TGTGCCAGCAGTTCAGGGGACAGGGCCCCCGCAGATACGCAGTATTTT
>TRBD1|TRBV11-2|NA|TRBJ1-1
CASSSQGGQPTLPTFF
TGTGCCAGCAGCTCCCAGGGGGGGCAGCCAACACTCCCAACTTTCTTT
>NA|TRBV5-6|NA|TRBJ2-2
CASSPNLGTFGELFF
TGTGCCAGCAGCCCTAACCTTGGGACATTCGGGGAGCTGTTTTTT
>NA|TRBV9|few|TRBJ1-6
CASSRLGAATNSPLHF
TGTGCCAGCAGCCGGCTCGGGGCAGCGACTAATTCACCCCTCCACTTT
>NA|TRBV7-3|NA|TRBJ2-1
CASSSGLHNEQFF
TGTGCCAGCAGCTCAGGACTCCACAATGAGCAGTTCTTC
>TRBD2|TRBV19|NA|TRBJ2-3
CASSVSAGVVQYF
TGTGCCAGTAGCGTTTCCGCGGGAGTAGTGCAGTATTTT
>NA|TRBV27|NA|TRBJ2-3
CASSPGSFLTDTQYF
TGTGCCAGCAGTCCGGGGTCCTTTCTCACAGATACGCAGTATTTT
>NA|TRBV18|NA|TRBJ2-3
CASSPYLMKRSSTDTQYF
TGTGCCAGCTCACCATACTTGATGAAGCGGTCTAGCACAGATACGCAGTATTTT